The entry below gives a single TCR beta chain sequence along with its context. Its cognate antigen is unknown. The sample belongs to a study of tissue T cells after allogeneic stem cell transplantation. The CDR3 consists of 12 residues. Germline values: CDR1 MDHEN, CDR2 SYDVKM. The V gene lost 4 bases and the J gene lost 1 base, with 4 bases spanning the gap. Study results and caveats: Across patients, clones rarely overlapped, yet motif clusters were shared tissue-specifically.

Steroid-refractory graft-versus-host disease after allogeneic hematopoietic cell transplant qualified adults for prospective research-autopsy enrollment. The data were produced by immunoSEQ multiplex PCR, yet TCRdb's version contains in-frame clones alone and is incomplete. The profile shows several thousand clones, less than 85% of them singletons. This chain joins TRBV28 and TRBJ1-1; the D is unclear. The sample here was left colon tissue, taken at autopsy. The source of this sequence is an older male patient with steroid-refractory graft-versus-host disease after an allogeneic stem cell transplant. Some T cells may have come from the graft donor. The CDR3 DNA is TGTGCCAGCAGTTCAGCGAACACTGAAGCTTTCTTT. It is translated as CASSSANTEAFF. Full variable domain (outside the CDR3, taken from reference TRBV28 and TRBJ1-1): DVKVTQSSRYLVKRTGEKVFLECVQDMDHENMFWYRQDPGLGLRLIYFSYDVKMKEKGDIPEGYSVSREKKERFSLILESASTNQTSMYLCASSSANTEAFFGQGTRLTVV.